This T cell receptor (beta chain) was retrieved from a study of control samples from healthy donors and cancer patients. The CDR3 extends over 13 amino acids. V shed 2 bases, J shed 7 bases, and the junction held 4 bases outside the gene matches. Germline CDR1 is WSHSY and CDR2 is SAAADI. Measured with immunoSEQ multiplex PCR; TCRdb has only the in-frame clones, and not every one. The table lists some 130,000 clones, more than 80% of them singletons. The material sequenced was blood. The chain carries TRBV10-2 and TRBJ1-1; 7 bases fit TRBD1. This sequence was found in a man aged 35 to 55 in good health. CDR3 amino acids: CASSEGRGLEAFF. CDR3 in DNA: TGCGCCAGCAGTGAGGGAAGGGGGCTTGAAGCTTTCTTT.